Shown below are 31 T cell receptor beta chains from a single sample sequenced in a study of early T cells in non-severe SARS-CoV-2 infection. TCRdb reprocessed the 5' RACE reads with MiXCR, giving one entry per CDR3 protein. Among fewer than 60,000 distinct CDR3 sequences listed, around 9.6% were seen once. Here the sequenced sample was whole blood, taken at baseline. The receptors were sampled from an adult who was a healthcare worker with PCR-confirmed SARS-CoV-2 infection or an uninfected control (not recorded which).

There are many counts of this clonotype. The rearrangement joins TRBV6-1 to TRBJ1-4; TRBD1 matches at 8 bases. Germline V gives CDR1 MNHNS, CDR2 SASEGT. Losses at the gene ends were 5 bases for V and 8 bases for J; bases not matched to a gene: 7. The CDR3 is 14 amino acids. DNA for the CDR3: TGTGCCAGCAGTCCCCCGACAGGGGACGAAAAACTGTTTTTT. As protein: CASSPPTGDEKLFF.

This clonotype showed up many times. The chain links TRBV7-2 to TRBJ1-5, with D perhaps TRBD1 (5 bases). The CDR3 consists of 14 residues. The germline V and J ends were trimmed by 5 bases and 5 bases, with 13 bases remaining between them. CDR1 is SGHTA and CDR2 is FQGNSA in the germline V gene. CDR3 sequence (DNA): TGTGCCAGCAGCCCTAGCGGACACGATCAGCCCCAGCATTTT. Encoded protein: CASSPSGHDQPQHF.

The chain recombines TRBV6-5 with TRBJ2-7, with D perhaps TRBD1 (6 bases). This CDR3 comprises 13 residues. V dropped 8 bases and J dropped 4 bases, with 15 bases sitting between them. CDR1 is MNHEY and CDR2 is SVGAGI in the germline V gene. As DNA, the CDR3 is TGTGCCAGCCGCCGGGACACAACGTACGAGCAGTACTTC. Residues: CASRRDTTYEQYF.

This clonotype showed up many times. This chain links TRBV19 with TRBJ1-4; D remains unclear. V gave up 3 bases and J gave up 14 bases, with 19 bases separating them. CDR1 LNHDA and CDR2 SQIVND come from the germline V gene (reference sequence). This CDR3 has 14 residues. CDR3 nucleotides: TGTGCCAGTAGTATCTCGGCGGCTCACATCGGGCTGTTTTTT. It is translated as CASSISAAHIGLFF.

This clonotype was seen repeatedly, ten times or more. The chain links TRBV2 to TRBJ2-3; D is undetermined. Germline-derived CDR1 and CDR2 are SNHLY and FYNNEI. The CDR3 runs 14 residues. Trimming cost V 7 bases and J 2 bases, with 13 bases left between them. In nucleotides, the CDR3 is TGTGCCAGCAATAGGCTAACCTCCACAGATACGCAGTATTTT. This codes for CASNRLTSTDTQYF.

This rearrangement joins TRBV7-2 to TRBJ2-5, with a possible D match to TRBD2 (5 bases). Per the germline V gene, CDR1 is SGHTA and CDR2 is FQGNSA. This CDR3 has 13 residues. The V end was cut by 2 bases, the J end by 1 base, with 5 bases between. The CDR3 DNA sequence: TGTGCCAGCAGCTTAAGCGGCCAAGAGACCCAGTACTTC. It translates to CASSLSGQETQYF.

This chain connects TRBV6-2 or TRBV6-3 to TRBJ2-7; 9 nucleotides agree with TRBD1. The CDR3 consists of 14 residues. Germline V gene lookup returns CDR1 MNHEY and CDR2 SVGEGT. The trim removed 7 bases at V and 3 bases at J, leaving 7 bases unmatched. The CDR3, as DNA: TGTGCCAGCACACCGGGACAGGGTAGCTACGAGCAGTACTTC. This translates into CASTPGQGSYEQYF.

This clonotype is categorized as medium-sized (0.01 to 0.1%). The V call is TRBV3-1, the J call TRBJ1-6, with D unclear. V dropped 3 bases and J dropped 7 bases, with 7 bases sitting between them. Germline CDR1 reads LGHDT; CDR2 reads YNNKEL (reference sequence). There are 13 residues in the CDR3. The CDR3 nucleotides are TGTGCCAGCAGCCACGCGAAAAATTCACCCCTCCACTTT. It codes for CASSHAKNSPLHF.

The genes are TRBV9 and TRBJ2-1; 8 bases line up with TRBD1. Germline V gives CDR1 SGDLS, CDR2 YYNGEE. The CDR3 contains 15 residues. V gave up 0 bases and J gave up 7 bases; unmatched junction bases: 6. CDR3 region: CASSVERTGRNEQFF. The CDR3 DNA reads as TGTGCCAGCAGCGTAGAGAGGACAGGGCGTAATGAGCAGTTCTTC.

This clonotype was recorded a few times. The genes are TRBV29-1 and TRBJ1-1; D remains unclear. Germline CDR1 SQVTM, CDR2 ANQGSEA. V dropped 4 bases and J dropped 0 bases, with 9 bases sitting between them. The CDR3 sequence is 13 residues long. CDR3 in amino acids: CSVVSVMNTEAFF. DNA for the CDR3: TGCAGCGTTGTCTCGGTCATGAACACTGAAGCTTTCTTT.

A few counts support this clonotype. This chain connects TRBV19 to TRBJ2-2; 11 bases are a match to TRBD2. Germline assignment: CDR1 LNHDA and CDR2 SQIVND (reference sequence). The CDR3 is 13 amino acids. V shed 6 bases, J shed 6 bases, and the junction held 0 bases outside the gene matches. The CDR3 loop reads CASRLAGAGELFF. The CDR3 nucleotides are TGTGCCAGTAGACTAGCGGGAGCCGGGGAGCTGTTTTTT.

This clonotype occurred a few times. This rearrangement joins TRBV12-3 or TRBV12-4 to TRBJ2-1, with D unclear. Between the trimmed V and J ends, which lost 5 bases and 6 bases, there was a span of 17 bases. The CDR3 has 15 amino acids. CDR3 nucleotides: TGTGCCAGCAGTACCACAATAGGCCTCTCCAATGAGCAGTTCTTC. This encodes CASSTTIGLSNEQFF.

The rearrangement links TRBV6-6 to TRBJ2-1, with D perhaps TRBD2 (5 bases). Trimming removed 1 base at V and 10 bases at J, with 11 bases between. Germline CDR1 is MNHNY and CDR2 is SVGAGI (reference sequence). The CDR3 consists of 13 residues. Here the CDR3 reads CASSYYRGREQFF. The CDR3 nucleotides read TGTGCCAGCAGTTACTATCGGGGTAGAGAGCAGTTCTTC.

This clonotype was observed many times. This chain links TRBV11-2 with TRBJ2-7, with TRBD2 matching 7 bases. Germline V gives CDR1 SGHAT, CDR2 FQNNGV. V shed 8 bases, J shed 3 bases, and the junction held 10 bases outside the gene matches. The CDR3 contains 14 residues. CDR3 coding DNA: TGTGCCAGCCGCCCAGCGGGCGGGAGCTACGAGCAGTACTTC. Its translation: CASRPAGGSYEQYF.

This clonotype has a handful of counts. V and J are TRBV30 and TRBJ2-7, with D possibly being TRBD2 (5 bases). Trimming shortened V by 0 bases and J by 0 bases, and 6 bases separated the two germline ends. Germline CDR1 GTSNPN, CDR2 SVGIG (reference sequence). CDR3 size: 13 residues. The CDR3 loop reads CAWSVGSSYEQYF. The CDR3 DNA sequence: TGTGCCTGGAGTGTAGGGAGCTCCTACGAGCAGTACTTC. Combining the CDR3 with reference TRBV30 and TRBJ2-7 gives the whole variable domain SQTIHQWPATLVQPVGSPLSLECTVEGTSNPNLYWYRQAAGRGLQLLFYSVGIGQISSEVPQNLSASRPQDRQFILSSKKLLLSDSGFYLCAWSVGSSYEQYFGPGTRLTVT.

In its sample, this clonotype was seen many times. The chain links TRBV6-1 to TRBJ2-7; 14 nucleotides line up with TRBD2. Germline CDR1 is MNHNS and CDR2 is SASEGT. The J segment lost 6 bases and the V segment lost 10 bases, leaving 8 bases of the junction unmatched. The CDR3 contains 14 residues. The CDR3 spells CATAGTSGSGEQYF. DNA of the CDR3: TGTGCCACCGCCGGGACTAGCGGGAGTGGCGAGCAGTACTTC.

This clonotype was counted many times. The rearrangement links TRBV4-3 to TRBJ2-3; TRBD2 agrees at 11 bases. Trimming cost V 0 bases and J 3 bases; bases outside gene matches: 5. CDR1 is LGHNA and CDR2 is YSLEER in the germline V gene. The CDR3 spans 17 residues. Here the CDR3 DNA reads TGCGCCAGCAGCCAAGATTTTGCTAGCGGGGGGACAGATACGCAGTATTTT. It yields the protein CASSQDFASGGTDTQYF.

This clonotype was seen a few times. The V and J genes are TRBV10-3 and TRBJ2-5; 8 positions match TRBD1. This CDR3 region has 13 residues. Unmatched junction bases numbered 5, after V lost 10 bases and J lost 1 base. CDR1 and CDR2 from the germline V gene are ENHRY and SYGVKD. The CDR3 DNA follows: TGTGCCACGGGACAGGCGAGCCAAGAGACCCAGTACTTC. It specifies CATGQASQETQYF.

This clonotype appeared many times. The chain couples TRBV9 to TRBJ2-5, with D perhaps TRBD1 or TRBD2 (5 bases each). CDR3 length equals 15 residues. Between the trimmed V and J ends, which lost 4 bases and 5 bases, there was a span of 18 bases. The germline gives CDR1 SGDLS, CDR2 YYNGEE. The CDR3: CASSTLGEFSETQYF. CDR3 bases: TGTGCCAGCAGCACCCTAGGGGAGTTTTCTGAGACCCAGTACTTC.

The chain combines TRBV10-3 with TRBJ2-5; D gene uncertain. CDR1 and CDR2 from the germline V gene are ENHRY and SYGVKD. The CDR3 loop spans 12 amino acids. Trimming pared 5 bases from V and 1 base from J, leaving 5 bases between. The CDR3 sequence is CAISPSQETQYF. CDR3 coding DNA: TGTGCCATCAGTCCCTCCCAAGAGACCCAGTACTTC.

This clonotype occurred many times. The chain has TRBV7-3 and TRBJ2-3; 7 bases are a match to TRBD1. V was clipped by 5 bases and J by 3 bases; unmatched bases: 8. This CDR3 region has 15 residues. Germline assignment: CDR1 SGHTA and CDR2 FQGTGA. The CDR3 DNA follows: TGTGCCAGCAGCCCACAACAGGGGACGACAGATACGCAGTATTTT. Translated: CASSPQQGTTDTQYF.

This clonotype has a handful of counts. The junction shows a germline mismatch at one end, possibly a read error. J is TRBJ2-7 and V is TRBV18; no clear D gene. The CDR3 is 14 amino acids. CDR1 and CDR2 from the germline V gene are KGHSH and LQKENI. The CDR3 coding sequence is TGTGCCAGCACACCACCAAAACAGTCCTACGAGCAGTACTTC. Its protein is CASTPPKQSYEQYF.

The chain carries TRBV4-1 and TRBJ2-5, with D possibly TRBD1 on 5 matching bases. The CDR3 has 13 residues. V was cut by 1 base and J by 2 bases, with 5 bases left in between. CDR1 and CDR2 from the germline V gene are MGHRA and YSYEKL. CDR3 bases: TGCGCCAGCAGCCAAGGGACACAAGAGACCCAGTACTTC. Translated: CASSQGTQETQYF.

With respect to this clonotype: Possible read error: a much larger clone is one base away. V gene TRBV6-5 combines with J gene TRBJ2-7, with D possibly being TRBD1 (5 bases). Trimming cost V 6 bases and J 4 bases, with 16 bases left between them. The CDR3 covers 14 residues. Germline assignment: CDR1 MNHEY and CDR2 SVGAGI. Here the CDR3 reads CASSRGAQGYEQYF. CDR3 in DNA: TGTGCCAGCAGCCGTGGCGCCCAGGGTTACGAGCAGTACTTC.

This clonotype was picked up a small number of times. This chain links TRBV10-3 with TRBJ1-3; 7 bases match TRBD1. CDR3 length equals 14 residues. The V segment lost 10 bases and the J segment 2 bases; nucleotides outside the gene matches: 8. Germline V gives CDR1 ENHRY, CDR2 SYGVKD. The DNA for the CDR3 is TGTGCCAGTATGACAGGGAAGGCTGGAAACACCATATATTTT. Its protein product is CASMTGKAGNTIYF.

This clonotype was observed at least ten times. The CDR3 DNA reads TGCAGCGTTGCCAGGGGGACTGAAGCTTTCTTT. Its protein is CSVARGTEAFF. The chain links TRBV29-1 to TRBJ1-1; 7 bases match TRBD1. V shed 4 bases and J 5 bases; nucleotides not matched to a gene: 1. The CDR3 extends over 11 amino acids. Germline V gene lookup returns CDR1 SQVTM and CDR2 ANQGSEA.

CDR3 DNA sequence: TGTGCCAGCAGCCGCAACAGGCCCCCGACAGATACGCAGTATTTT. Amino acids: CASSRNRPPTDTQYF. This rearrangement joins TRBV11-2 to TRBJ2-3; D is possibly TRBD1 (5 bases). This CDR3 contains 15 residues. CDR1 and CDR2 (germline): SGHAT, FQNNGV. V shed 5 bases and J shed 3 bases, with 15 bases lying between them.

This clonotype was counted at least ten times. This rearrangement joins TRBV18 to TRBJ2-7; TRBD1 might be the D (6 bases). V was pared by 2 bases and J by 4 bases, with 12 bases between. Germline CDR1 is KGHSH and CDR2 is LQKENI. The CDR3 has 14 residues. The CDR3 DNA sequence: TGTGCCAGCTCACCAGGCAGGGGCCTATACGAGCAGTACTTC. Its translation: CASSPGRGLYEQYF.

This clonotype was picked up many times. The rearrangement links TRBV3-1 to TRBJ2-3, with a weak D call TRBD2 (6 bases). The germline CDR1 and CDR2 sequences are LGHDT and YNNKEL (reference sequence). CDR3 length equals 16 residues. V lost 4 bases and J 0 bases, leaving 14 bases between the germline ends. CDR3 DNA: TGTGCCAGCAGCCCTACCGGGACTTCTAGCACAGATACGCAGTATTTT. This translates into CASSPTGTSSTDTQYF.

This clonotype was seen repeatedly, ten times or more. The chain is built from TRBV20-1 and TRBJ1-1; D is ambiguous. The CDR3 is 14 amino acids. V shed 0 bases and J shed 1 base, with 9 bases lying between them. Germline V gene sequence: CDR1 DFQATT, CDR2 SNEGSKA (reference sequence). The CDR3 region is CSARDLTKNTEAFF. CDR3 DNA sequence: TGCAGTGCTAGAGATTTAACAAAGAACACTGAAGCTTTCTTT.

The chain combines TRBV9 with TRBJ1-2; D ambiguous. V lost 2 bases to trimming and J lost 4 bases, with 12 bases between them. This CDR3 is built from 14 residues. The V gene's germline CDR1 is SGDLS and CDR2 YYNGEE. CDR3 in DNA: TGTGCCAGCAGCGTCACCAGTAGCCCCTATGGCTACACCTTC. Translation gives CASSVTSSPYGYTF.